This entry concerns a single T cell receptor beta chain. The CDR3 extends over 14 amino acids. Per the germline V gene, CDR1 is GTSNPN and CDR2 is SVGIG (reference sequence). V was pared by 0 bases and J by 5 bases, with 3 bases of the junction left unmatched. The data were obtained in a study of blood T cell repertoires in COVID-19. Profiling relied on immunoSEQ multiplex PCR, and the TCRdb table lists in-frame clones only, not all of them. Counted here are under 50,000 clones, 77% occurring once; the ten biggest clones make up around 20%. The V gene is TRBV30, the J gene TRBJ2-5; 10 nucleotides agree with TRBD2. Source material: peripheral blood. The clonotype comes from a human donor with active or convalescent COVID-19. The donor label of this sample is uncertain. CDR3 protein: CAWSVGLAVETQYF. The CDR3 region has the DNA TGTGCCTGGAGTGTTGGACTAGCGGTCGAGACCCAGTACTTC.